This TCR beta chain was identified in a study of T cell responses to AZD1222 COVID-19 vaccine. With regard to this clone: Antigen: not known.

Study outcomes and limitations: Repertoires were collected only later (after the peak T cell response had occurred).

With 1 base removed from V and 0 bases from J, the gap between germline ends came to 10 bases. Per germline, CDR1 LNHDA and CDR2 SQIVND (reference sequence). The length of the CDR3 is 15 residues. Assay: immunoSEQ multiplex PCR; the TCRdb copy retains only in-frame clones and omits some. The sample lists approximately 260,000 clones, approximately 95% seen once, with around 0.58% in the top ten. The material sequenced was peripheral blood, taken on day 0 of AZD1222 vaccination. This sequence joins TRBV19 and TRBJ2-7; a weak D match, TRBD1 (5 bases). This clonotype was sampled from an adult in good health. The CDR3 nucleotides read TGTGCCAGTAGTATAGCTCCGCAGGGCTCCTACGAGCAGTACTTC. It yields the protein CASSIAPQGSYEQYF.